This TCR beta chain was captured in a study of T cells in Graves' hyperthyroidism and ophthalmopathy. Template material for amplifying TCR beta CDR3 regions consisted of RNA transcripts. The primer set for the first-round RT-PCR of the TCR CDR3 was HTBI. TCRdb fed the multiplex PCR reads into MiXCR, producing one record per CDR3 protein. The table has about 600,000 distinct CDR3 sequences, around 13% seen once. Trimming shortened V by 2 bases and J by 0 bases, and 10 bases separated the two germline ends. CDR3 length: 16 amino acids. V and J are TRBV12-3 or TRBV12-4 and TRBJ1-4, with D perhaps TRBD1 (6 bases). The TCR comes from a woman aged 50 to 65 with Graves' ophthalmopathy. Specimen: blood. DNA for the CDR3: TGTGCCAGCAGTTTAAACAGGGCTTCAACTAATGAAAAACTGTTTTTT. Its protein product is CASSLNRASTNEKLFF.